The T cell receptor (beta chain) under discussion was sequenced for a study of blood T cell repertoires in COVID-19. This clone has only one observation. Trimming took 5 bases from V and 2 from J; bases not matched to a gene: 6. The CDR3 is 15 residues long. In germline, CDR1 is MNHEY, CDR2 SVGAGI. Measured with immunoSEQ multiplex PCR; TCRdb has only the in-frame clones, and not every one. The table has 220,000 or so clones, 75% to 90% seen once. Sample: PBMCs or T cells enriched from blood (not recorded which). The rearrangement uses TRBV6-5 and TRBJ1-3; 7 bases align to TRBD1. This TCR came from a woman younger than 30 in a cohort exposed to, infected with or recovered from COVID-19 (not recorded which). CDR3 amino acids: CASSPTGIPGNTIYF. The DNA of the CDR3 is TGTGCCAGCAGTCCGACAGGGATCCCTGGAAACACCATATATTTT.